Listed below are T cell receptor beta chains from one sample, sequenced in a study of cytomegalovirus exposure and HLA in healthy donors. Some clones are missing from TCRdb's copy, which holds only in-frame ones; the method was immunoSEQ multiplex PCR. The repertoire holds over 80,000 clones, with more than 55% as singletons. Sequencing used PBMCs. The receptors here all came from a boy younger than 18 in good health and CMV-seropositive. Both conserved end residues are part of each CDR3. The D gene is left open where the match is weak. Rows give clone size only sometimes, using once, few, many, or a class for an expanded clone.

j_gene,d_gene,abundance,v_gene,len,CDR3aa,CDR3nt
TRBJ2-1,TRBD2,-,TRBV7-2,18,CASSLGSGGPLTYNEQFF,TGTGCCAGCAGCTTGGGTAGCGGGGGGCCCTTAACCTACAATGAGCAGTTCTTC
TRBJ1-1,-,-,TRBV11-3,16,CASSLGLDPGDTEAFF,TGTGCCAGCAGCTTAGGGCTGGACCCAGGGGACACTGAAGCTTTCTTT
TRBJ2-7,-,-,TRBV5-1,13,CASSLVSSYEQYF,TGCGCCAGCAGCTTGGTTAGCAGCTACGAGCAGTACTTC
TRBJ2-1,-,-,TRBV15,17,CATSRGAGRFTYNEQFF,TGTGCCACCAGCAGAGGGGCGGGTCGGTTTACCTACAATGAGCAGTTCTTC
TRBJ2-3,-,-,TRBV10-1,16,CASSEGGLLRRGTQYF,TGCGCCAGCAGTGAGGGGGGACTCCTTCGTCGGGGTACGCAGTATTTT
TRBJ2-3,TRBD1,-,TRBV6-4,15,CASSRQGAVADTQYF,TGTGCCAGCAGCAGACAGGGGGCCGTCGCAGATACGCAGTATTTT
TRBJ2-7,TRBD1,once,TRBV4-1,15,CASSQGQGQTYEQYF,TGCGCCAGCAGCCAAGGACAGGGGCAGACCTACGAGCAGTACTTC
TRBJ2-6,-,-,TRBV9,15,CASSVRGAGANVLTF,TGTGCCAGCAGCGTGCGGGGTGCTGGGGCCAACGTCCTGACTTTC
TRBJ1-5,-,-,TRBV2,15,CASSELQGGNQPQHF,TGTGCCAGCAGTGAACTCCAGGGCGGCAATCAGCCCCAGCATTTT
TRBJ2-2,-,-,TRBV19,16,CASSIRGTGNTGELFF,TGTGCCAGTAGTATAAGGGGAACAGGGAACACCGGGGAGCTGTTTTTT
TRBJ1-1,-,-,TRBV6-1,13,CASSITWWTEAFF,TGTGCCAGCAGTATAACTTGGTGGACTGAAGCTTTCTTT
TRBJ2-7,TRBD2,few,TRBV7-2,14,CASSERDLSYEQYF,TGTGCCAGCAGCGAGCGGGACCTATCCTACGAGCAGTACTTC
TRBJ1-4,TRBD1,-,TRBV18,15,CASSLNRGRDEKLFF,TGTGCCAGCTCACTAAACAGGGGGCGCGATGAAAAACTGTTTTTT
TRBJ1-6,-,-,TRBV7-9,15,CASSLGAGNLSPLHF,TGTGCCAGCAGCTTAGGGGCCGGAAACCTCTCACCCCTCCACTTT
TRBJ2-1,-,-,TRBV7-2,13,CASSLLTANEQFF,TGTGCCAGCAGCCTGCTGACAGCGAATGAGCAGTTCTTC
TRBJ1-3,-,once,TRBV19,15,CASSIVTVSGNTIYF,TGTGCCAGTAGTATCGTCACAGTCTCTGGAAACACCATATATTTT
TRBJ1-1,-,-,TRBV2,14,CASSETKATGTAFF,TGTGCCAGCAGTGAAACTAAAGCAACAGGGACGGCTTTCTTT
TRBJ2-5,TRBD1,-,TRBV27,15,CASSQGTGGKETQYF,TGTGCCAGCAGTCAAGGGACAGGGGGAAAAGAGACCCAGTACTTC
TRBJ2-5,TRBD2,-,TRBV7-9,18,CASSFCCLAGGPWETQYF,TGTGCCAGCAGCTTTTGTTGCTTAGCGGGGGGGCCCTGGGAGACCCAGTACTTC
TRBJ1-2,-,-,TRBV7-3,15,CASSLGGGGKNGYTF,TGTGCCAGCAGCTTGGGGGGAGGGGGAAAAAATGGCTACACCTTC
TRBJ2-1,-,few,TRBV5-4,16,CASSLGGGDSYNEQFF,TGTGCCAGCAGCCTTGGAGGGGGGGACTCCTACAATGAGCAGTTCTTC
TRBJ2-6,-,few,TRBV6-5,14,CASSRSSGANVLTF,TGTGCCAGCAGTCGTAGCTCTGGGGCCAACGTCCTGACTTTC
TRBJ1-6,TRBD1,-,TRBV7-9,15,CASSQKDRANSPLNF,TGTGCCAGCAGCCAGAAGGACAGGGCTAATTCACCCCTCAACTTT
TRBJ1-2,-,once,TRBV6-5,14,CASSYSGGDYGYTF,TGTGCCAGCAGTTACTCGGGAGGGGACTATGGCTACACCTTC
TRBJ1-4,-,-,TRBV6-5,14,CASSLAATNEKLFF,TGTGCCAGCAGTCTGGCTGCAACTAATGAAAAACTGTTTTTT
TRBJ2-3,TRBD2,-,TRBV4-1,18,CASSQGGLAGASTDTQYF,TGCGCCAGCAGCCAAGGGGGACTAGCGGGGGCTAGCACAGATACGCAGTATTTT
TRBJ2-2,-,-,TRBV11-3,16,CASSLAQGGYTGELFF,TGTGCCAGCAGCTTAGCTCAGGGGGGATACACCGGGGAGCTGTTTTTT
TRBJ2-7,-,-,TRBV4-2,13,CASSQAKGGEQYF,TGTGCCAGCAGCCAAGCTAAAGGGGGCGAGCAGTACTTC
TRBJ2-7,TRBD2,-,TRBV6-6,15,CASSLGLGAPYEQYF,TGTGCCAGCAGTTTAGGACTAGGGGCTCCCTACGAGCAGTACTTC
TRBJ1-1,TRBD1,-,TRBV6-5,13,CASTRDSRTEAFF,TGTGCCAGCACCAGGGACAGCCGAACTGAAGCTTTCTTT
TRBJ2-3,TRBD2,-,TRBV5-1,13,CASSWDSGGAKYF,TGCGCCAGCAGTTGGGATAGCGGGGGGGCCAAGTATTTT
TRBJ1-3,-,-,TRBV7-6,15,CASSLTGDSGNTIYF,TGTGCCAGCAGCTTGACCGGGGATAGTGGAAACACCATATATTTT
TRBJ2-7,-,-,TRBV25-1,13,CASSEGFRGEQYF,TGTGCCAGCAGTGAGGGGTTTCGGGGCGAGCAGTACTTC
TRBJ1-2,-,-,TRBV19,12,CASATANYGYTF,TGTGCCAGTGCGACAGCTAACTATGGCTACACCTTC
TRBJ1-2,TRBD1,-,TRBV15,15,CATSREGTANYGYTF,TGTGCCACCAGCAGAGAGGGGACAGCTAACTATGGCTACACCTTC
TRBJ1-1,-,-,TRBV6-1,15,CAITIGQLMNTEAFF,TGTGCCATCACAATCGGACAGTTGATGAACACTGAAGCTTTCTTT
TRBJ2-1,-,-,TRBV5-4,17,CASSLGATGTPNNEQFF,TGTGCCAGCAGCCTGGGGGCGACCGGGACACCGAACAATGAGCAGTTCTTC
TRBJ1-2,-,-,TRBV2,16,CASRVRWGAGVHGYTF,TGTGCCAGCAGGGTTCGCTGGGGAGCTGGGGTTCATGGCTACACCTTC
TRBJ2-2,TRBD1,-,TRBV7-9,16,CASSQRTGVNTGELFF,TGTGCCAGCAGCCAACGGACAGGGGTGAACACCGGGGAGCTGTTTTTT
TRBJ2-7,-,few,TRBV27,13,CASMKGDGNEQYF,TGTGCCAGCATGAAGGGGGATGGCAACGAGCAGTACTTC
TRBJ2-5,-,few,TRBV11-2,13,CASSLGRQETQYF,TGTGCCAGCAGCTTAGGCAGGCAAGAGACCCAGTACTTC
TRBJ2-5,-,few,TRBV5-1,15,CASSGTGQSLGTQYF,TGCGCCAGCAGCGGTACCGGACAGAGCCTCGGGACCCAGTACTTC
TRBJ2-6,-,few,TRBV10-1,12,CASSLGANVLTF,TGCGCCAGCAGCCTTGGGGCCAACGTCCTGACTTTC
TRBJ2-4,-,-,TRBV27,14,CASSPQGSKNIQYF,TGTGCCAGCAGTCCTCAGGGGAGCAAAAACATTCAGTACTTC